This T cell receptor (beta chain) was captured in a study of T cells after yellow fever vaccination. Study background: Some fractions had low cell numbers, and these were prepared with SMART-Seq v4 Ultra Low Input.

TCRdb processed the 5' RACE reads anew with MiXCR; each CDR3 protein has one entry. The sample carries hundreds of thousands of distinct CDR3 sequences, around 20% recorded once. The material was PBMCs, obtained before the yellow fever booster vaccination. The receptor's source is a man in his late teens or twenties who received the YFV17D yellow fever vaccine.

Here the CDR3 DNA reads TGCGCCAGCAGCCTGCTTGGGACGAACACCGGGGAGCTGTTTTTT. Residues: CASSLLGTNTGELFF. The V call is TRBV5-1, the J call TRBJ2-2, with D unresolved. The germline V gene has CDR1 SGHRS and CDR2 YFSETQ. Trimming shortened V by 4 bases and J by 0 bases, and 10 bases separated the two germline ends. The CDR3 contains 15 residues.